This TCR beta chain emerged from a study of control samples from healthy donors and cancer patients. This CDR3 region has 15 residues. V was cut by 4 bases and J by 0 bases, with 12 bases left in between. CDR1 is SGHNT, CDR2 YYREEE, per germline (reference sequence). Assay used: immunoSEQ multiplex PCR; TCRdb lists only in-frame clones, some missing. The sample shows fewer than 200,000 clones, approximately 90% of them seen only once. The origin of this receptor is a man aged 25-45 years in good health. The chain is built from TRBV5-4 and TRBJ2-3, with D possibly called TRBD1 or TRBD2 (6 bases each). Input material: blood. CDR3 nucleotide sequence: TGTGCCAGCAGCCCCCGGGGGCCTAGCACAGATACGCAGTATTTT. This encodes CASSPRGPSTDTQYF. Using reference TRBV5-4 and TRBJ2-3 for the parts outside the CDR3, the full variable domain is ETGVTQSPTHLIKTRGQQVTLRCSSQSGHNTVSWYQQALGQGPQFIFQYYREEENGRGNFPPRFSGLQFPNYSSELNVNALELDDSALYLCASSPRGPSTDTQYFGPGTRLTVL.